One and the same sample provided the 24 T cell receptor beta chains below, sequenced in a study of blood T cell repertoires in COVID-19. Profiled with immunoSEQ multiplex PCR; TCRdb holds only in-frame clones, not every one. The repertoire holds approximately 100,000 clones, with roughly 80% as singletons. The sequencing input was peripheral blood. These receptor sequences come from a man aged 60 to 69 with acute or convalescent COVID-19.

This clone was seen only once. V and J are TRBV11-1 and TRBJ1-1; D gene unclear. The V and J ends lost 6 bases and 3 bases respectively, with 14 bases between them. The germline gives CDR1 SGHAT, CDR2 FQDESV (reference sequence). This CDR3 region has 14 residues. The CDR3 sequence: CASSDPPEDTEAFF. CDR3 nucleotide sequence: TGTGCCAGCAGTGACCCCCCGGAGGACACTGAAGCTTTCTTT. Variable domain in full (rest from reference TRBV11-1 and TRBJ1-1): EAEVAQSPRYKITEKSQAVAFWCDPISGHATLYWYRQILGQGPELLVQFQDESVVDDSQLPKDRFSAERLKGVDSTLKIQPAELGDSAMYLCASSDPPEDTEAFFGQGTRLTVV.

The chain recombines TRBV11-2 with TRBJ1-1; no definite D call. CDR1 and CDR2 from the germline V gene are SGHAT and FQNNGV. V was shortened by 0 bases and J by 0 bases, with 8 bases between the two germline ends. This CDR3 spans 15 amino acids. CDR3 sequence (DNA): TGTGCCAGCAGCTTAGAGAGCACTGTGAACACTGAAGCTTTCTTT. As protein: CASSLESTVNTEAFF.

The chain carries TRBV6-5 and TRBJ2-3; 9 nucleotides match TRBD2. The CDR3 has 14 residues. Trimming removed 1 base from V and 10 bases from J; junction bases left unmatched: 6. The V gene's germline CDR1 is MNHEY and CDR2 SVGAGI. CDR3 amino acids: CASSYWKRTSAQYF. The CDR3 region has the DNA TGTGCCAGCAGTTACTGGAAGAGGACTAGCGCGCAGTATTTT.

This sequence joins TRBV29-1 and TRBJ2-3; D is unclear. Germline loops: CDR1 SQVTM, CDR2 ANQGSEA. Trimming removed 3 bases at V and 0 bases at J, with 4 bases between. The CDR3 is 12 amino acids. The CDR3 DNA follows: TGCAGCGTTGAGCGGAGCACAGATACGCAGTATTTT. It codes for CSVERSTDTQYF.

The V and J genes are TRBV3-1 (or the pseudogene TRBV3-2) and TRBJ1-4, with 7 nucleotides matching TRBD1. In germline, CDR1 is LGHDT, CDR2 YNNKEL (reference sequence). The junction had 1 base not matched to a gene; V was cut back by 1 base and J by 2 bases. CDR3 length equals 15 residues. For the CDR3, the DNA is TGTGCCAGCAGCCAAGGAGGGGGCACTAATGAAAAACTGTTTTTT. Protein product: CASSQGGGTNEKLFF.

The chain joins TRBV5-4 to TRBJ2-1; the D gene is possibly TRBD1 (6 bases). This CDR3 comprises 17 residues. V was trimmed by 0 bases and J by 5 bases, leaving 18 bases between them. In germline, CDR1 is SGHNT, CDR2 YYREEE (reference sequence). This CDR3 reads CASSLEPGDRPNNEQFF. Written as DNA, the CDR3 is TGTGCCAGCAGCTTGGAACCAGGGGACCGGCCAAACAATGAGCAGTTCTTC.

The chain employs TRBV6-5 and TRBJ1-2; D is unclear. This CDR3 is built from 16 residues. V was cut by 0 bases and J by 0 bases, with 11 bases left in between. Germline values: CDR1 MNHEY, CDR2 SVGAGI. The CDR3 nucleotides read TGTGCCAGCAGTTACTCGACAATAGGTCCTAACTATGGCTACACCTTC. Its protein product is CASSYSTIGPNYGYTF.

This chain links TRBV5-1 with TRBJ1-2; possibly TRBD1 for D (6 bases). This CDR3 region has 13 residues. The V and J ends lost 4 bases and 2 bases respectively, with 9 bases between them. Germline loops: CDR1 SGHRS, CDR2 YFSETQ. CDR3 sequence (DNA): TGCGCCAGCAGCCGTGGACAGAACTATGGCTACACCTTC. Protein sequence: CASSRGQNYGYTF. The whole variable domain, filled in from reference TRBV5-1 and TRBJ1-2, reads KAGVTQTPRYLIKTRGQQVTLSCSPISGHRSVSWYQQTPGQGLQFLFEYFSETQRNKGNFPGRFSGRQFSNSRSEMNVSTLELGDSALYLCASSRGQNYGYTFGSGTRLTVV.

This clone was detected only a few times. V and J are TRBV5-1 and TRBJ1-4; D is uncertain. The germline CDR1 and CDR2 sequences are SGHRS and YFSETQ. V lost 0 bases, J lost 0 bases, and 12 bases lay in between. The CDR3 length is 17 residues. The CDR3, as DNA: TGCGCCAGCAGCTTGGCCGGTCTATATGCAACTAATGAAAAACTGTTTTTT. Encoded protein: CASSLAGLYATNEKLFF.

The V call is TRBV2, the J call TRBJ2-2, with TRBD1 identical over 7 bases. Unmatched junction bases numbered 6, after V lost 5 bases and J lost 6 bases. The CDR3 extends over 14 amino acids. Germline CDR1 SNHLY, CDR2 FYNNEI. In DNA, the CDR3 is TGTGCCAGCAGTTTTGGACAGGCGTCCGGGGAGCTGTTTTTT. It is translated as CASSFGQASGELFF. Full variable domain (missing parts from reference TRBV2 and TRBJ2-2): EPEVTQTPSHQVTQMGQEVILRCVPISNHLYFYWYRQILGQKVEFLVSFYNNEISEKSEIFDDQFSVERPDGSNFTLKIRSTKLEDSAMYFCASSFGQASGELFFGEGSRLTVL.

The chain joins TRBV6-5 to TRBJ2-3; TRBD2 matches at 7 bases. This CDR3 comprises 16 residues. In germline, CDR1 is MNHEY, CDR2 SVGAGI. V was pared by 2 bases and J by 3 bases, with 8 bases of the junction left unmatched. The CDR3 is CASSYGAGAGTDTQYF. The CDR3 DNA is TGTGCCAGCAGTTACGGCGCGGGAGCGGGAACAGATACGCAGTATTTT.

The rearrangement uses TRBV5-1 and TRBJ2-1, with D hard to call. The ends were cut back, 0 bases at V and 10 bases at J, with 11 bases in the middle. CDR3 length equals 13 residues. Looked up from germline, CDR1 is SGHRS and CDR2 is YFSETQ. The CDR3 loop is CASSLAGFNEQFF. The CDR3 nucleotides read TGCGCCAGCAGCTTGGCTGGCTTCAACGAGCAGTTCTTC. The full variable domain, with the rest looked up from reference TRBV5-1 and TRBJ2-1, is KAGVTQTPRYLIKTRGQQVTLSCSPISGHRSVSWYQQTPGQGLQFLFEYFSETQRNKGNFPGRFSGRQFSNSRSEMNVSTLELGDSALYLCASSLAGFNEQFFGPGTRLTVL.

The V gene is TRBV27, the J gene TRBJ1-1; TRBD1 aligns across 9 bases. V lost 7 bases to trimming and J lost 4 bases; unmatched junction nucleotides: 10. There are 15 residues in the CDR3. Germline V gene lookup returns CDR1 MNHEY and CDR2 SMNVEV (reference sequence). CDR3 DNA sequence: TGTGCCAGCAAAAGGGACAGGGCCCAGAGCACTGAAGCTTTCTTT. Its translation is CASKRDRAQSTEAFF.

This clone was picked up one time. The rearrangement links TRBV19 to TRBJ1-1; D unclear. V was cut by 1 base and J by 1 base, with 13 bases left in between. Germline V gives CDR1 LNHDA, CDR2 SQIVND (reference sequence). CDR3 length: 16 residues. The CDR3 sequence is CASSIALGGTNTEAFF. The CDR3 DNA follows: TGTGCCAGTAGTATAGCACTAGGTGGTACGAACACTGAAGCTTTCTTT.

A few counts support this clone. The V call is TRBV5-1, the J call TRBJ1-1, with 9 bases aligning to TRBD1. CDR3 length equals 15 residues. The ends lost 0 bases at V and 6 bases at J; junction bases unmatched: 6. CDR1 is SGHRS and CDR2 is YFSETQ in the germline V gene. The CDR3 coding sequence is TGCGCCAGCAGCTTGGACGGGACAGGGATCGCTGAAGCTTTCTTT. Its protein product is CASSLDGTGIAEAFF.

The gene calls are TRBV2 and TRBJ1-5; TRBD1 matches 9 bases. The CDR3 contains 14 residues. Germline values: CDR1 SNHLY, CDR2 FYNNEI. V shed 6 bases, J shed 4 bases, and the junction held 4 bases outside the gene matches. The CDR3 DNA reads TGTGCCAGCAGCGGGACAGGGCAGAATCAGCCCCAGCATTTT. It encodes CASSGTGQNQPQHF.

V usage is TRBV6-5 and J usage is TRBJ2-5; 8 bases align to TRBD2. The CDR3 is 13 residues long. With V trimmed by 6 bases and J by 3 bases, 3 bases remained unmatched. The V gene's germline CDR1 is MNHEY and CDR2 SVGAGI. The CDR3 loop reads CASRMGLEETQYF. CDR3 DNA: TGTGCCAGCAGAATGGGACTAGAAGAGACCCAGTACTTC.

The chain employs TRBV7-9 and TRBJ2-1; the match to TRBD2 covers 7 bases. Germline V gene sequence: CDR1 SEHNR, CDR2 FQNEAQ (reference sequence). The CDR3 length is 18 residues. V was pared by 5 bases and J by 0 bases, with 13 bases of the junction left unmatched. The CDR3 DNA reads as TGTGCCAGCAGCCCCTCGGGACTACCCGGAAGCTCCTACAATGAGCAGTTCTTC. Residues: CASSPSGLPGSSYNEQFF.

V usage is TRBV3-1 (or the pseudogene TRBV3-2) and J usage is TRBJ1-5; perhaps TRBD1 as D (6 bases). V was clipped by 1 base and J by 2 bases, with 18 bases between them. The CDR3 covers 18 residues. Germline loops: CDR1 LGHDT, CDR2 YNNKEL (reference sequence). CDR3 residues: CASSQVALTGAGNQPQHF. CDR3 nucleotides: TGTGCCAGCAGCCAAGTCGCGTTGACAGGTGCGGGCAATCAGCCCCAGCATTTT.

The J gene is TRBJ2-7, the V gene TRBV28, with unresolved D. V lost 1 base and J lost 0, with 13 bases in between. Per germline, CDR1 MDHEN and CDR2 SYDVKM. The CDR3 loop spans 16 amino acids. CDR3 DNA: TGTGCCAGCAGTTTATTCCTACACAGCTTCTCCTACGAGCAGTACTTC. Translation gives CASSLFLHSFSYEQYF.

The chain combines TRBV4-2 with TRBJ2-7; perhaps TRBD1 as D (6 bases). The V gene lost 0 bases and the J gene lost 3 bases, with 18 bases spanning the gap. There are 17 residues in the CDR3. The germline gives CDR1 LGHNA, CDR2 YNFKEQ. This CDR3 reads CASSQEWGQTLSYEQYF. The CDR3 DNA reads TGTGCCAGCAGCCAAGAATGGGGGCAGACGTTAAGCTACGAGCAGTACTTC.

This chain uses TRBV19 with TRBJ2-6; D is perhaps TRBD1 (6 bases). Germline-derived CDR1 and CDR2 are LNHDA and SQIVND (reference sequence). This CDR3 is 15 amino acids long. Deletions cut 5 bases from V and 4 bases from J, with 12 bases between. The CDR3 region is CASSGRGSGANVLTF. The CDR3 nucleotides are TGTGCCAGTAGTGGAAGGGGGTCCGGGGCCAACGTCCTGACTTTC.

This chain links TRBV25-1 with TRBJ2-5; 9 bases map to TRBD2. The ends lost 6 bases at V and 7 bases at J; junction bases unmatched: 6. Germline V gene lookup returns CDR1 MGHDK and CDR2 SYGVNS. The CDR3 is made up of 13 amino acids. DNA for the CDR3: TGTGCCAGCAGATCGGGACTAGCTGGGACCCAGTACTTC. The encoded protein is CASRSGLAGTQYF.

J is TRBJ2-7 and V is TRBV5-6, with 9 bases aligning to TRBD1. This CDR3 has 15 residues. The germline V gene has CDR1 SGHDT and CDR2 YYEEEE. V was pared by 0 bases and J by 5 bases, with 6 bases of the junction left unmatched. The CDR3 DNA reads TGTGCCAGCAGCTTGGAGGGGACAGGGACGAACGAGCAGTACTTC. Its translation: CASSLEGTGTNEQYF.